The next 18 T cell receptor beta chains were all read from a single sample in a study of cytomegalovirus exposure and HLA in healthy donors (dated by TCRdb to 2016 to 2017). Library generation was performed with the immunoSEQ multiplex PCR assay. A mixture of 60 forward primers for TCR Vbeta segments and 13 reverse primers for TCR Jbeta segments was used in the multiplex PCR. TCRdb limited this immuneACCESS table to in-frame rearrangements with V and J called. A share of clones is missing; checked studies link under half to unresolved V genes, and the rest is unexplained. Within this sample are around 130,000 clones, with about two thirds of them counted one time only. The ten largest clones take up around 6.6% of the sample. The source material was PBMCs. Receptors originate from a man between 40 and 49 years old in good health and CMV-seropositive.

The chain employs TRBV5-6 and TRBJ1-2; 7 bases line up with TRBD1. This CDR3 spans 15 amino acids. Germline lookup yields CDR1 SGHDT and CDR2 YYEEEE. The J segment lost 5 bases and the V segment lost 1 base, leaving 8 bases of the junction unmatched. In DNA form, the CDR3 reads TGTGCCAGCAGCTTGAAAGGGGGCGCGCTATATGGCTACACCTTC. It yields the protein CASSLKGGALYGYTF.

The V gene is TRBV6-1, the J gene TRBJ1-4; 11 positions agree with TRBD1. Germline loops: CDR1 MNHNS, CDR2 SASEGT. The CDR3 runs 18 residues. V was clipped by 3 bases and J by 8 bases; unmatched bases: 14. This CDR3 reads CASSDRDRGSRKSEKLFF. The CDR3 bases are TGTGCCAGCAGTGACCGGGACAGGGGGTCCCGAAAGTCCGAAAAACTGTTTTTT.

The chain combines TRBV5-6 with TRBJ2-3; 10 nucleotides match TRBD1. Germline CDR1 reads SGHDT; CDR2 reads YYEEEE. The CDR3 is 16 residues long. Trimming cost V 4 bases and J 2 bases; bases outside gene matches: 7. Here the CDR3 reads CASSRWDRGNTDTQYF. CDR3 DNA: TGTGCCAGCAGCCGGTGGGACAGGGGCAACACAGATACGCAGTATTTT.

The CDR3 nucleotides read TGTGCCAGCAGCCAAGAAAGGTGGGGGCGCGCTGAAGCTTTCTTT. It yields the protein CASSQERWGRAEAFF. V usage is TRBV14 and J usage is TRBJ1-1, with D tentatively TRBD1 (6 bases). The V end lost 0 bases, the J end lost 6 bases, and 14 bases lay between the germline ends. CDR3 length: 15 residues. Germline lookup yields CDR1 SGHDN and CDR2 FVKESK.

The chain joins TRBV11-2 to TRBJ2-3, with TRBD2 as a possible D gene (5 bases). Germline lookup yields CDR1 SGHAT and CDR2 FQNNGV. The CDR3 has 14 residues. V lost 2 bases, J lost 2 bases, and 8 bases lay in between. CDR3 sequence reads: CASSLSRDTDTQYF. CDR3 sequence (DNA): TGTGCCAGCAGCTTATCCCGGGACACAGATACGCAGTATTTT.

The chain combines TRBV7-8 with TRBJ1-5, with D possibly matching TRBD1 (5 bases). CDR1 and CDR2 from the germline V gene are SGHVS and FQNEAQ. The V gene lost 5 bases and the J gene lost 6 bases, with 14 bases spanning the gap. There are 14 residues in the CDR3. DNA for the CDR3: TGTGCCAGCAGCGTGGGGACTGGCATTCAGCCCCAGCATTTT. Translating gives CASSVGTGIQPQHF.

The chain joins TRBV5-1 to TRBJ2-7, with D perhaps TRBD2 (6 bases). This CDR3 is built from 13 residues. The V and J ends lost 0 bases and 5 bases respectively, with 9 bases between them. Germline V CDR1 and CDR2: SGHRS, YFSETQ. The CDR3: CASSLARENEQYF. CDR3 bases: TGCGCCAGCAGCTTGGCCCGGGAGAACGAGCAGTACTTC. The variable domain in full, completed from reference TRBV5-1 and TRBJ2-7, reads KAGVTQTPRYLIKTRGQQVTLSCSPISGHRSVSWYQQTPGQGLQFLFEYFSETQRNKGNFPGRFSGRQFSNSRSEMNVSTLELGDSALYLCASSLARENEQYFGPGTRLTVT.

This chain uses TRBV28 with TRBJ1-5, with a possible D match to TRBD1 (5 bases). The CDR3 is made up of 13 amino acids. Germline V lookup: CDR1 MDHEN, CDR2 SYDVKM. V shed 2 bases and J shed 6 bases, with 8 bases lying between them. CDR3 sequence: CASSLGGVQPQHF. CDR3 in DNA: TGTGCCAGCAGTTTAGGAGGGGTTCAGCCCCAGCATTTT.

This clone was observed a handful of times. V is TRBV19 and J is TRBJ2-3; the D is unclear. This CDR3 is built from 12 residues. CDR1 LNHDA and CDR2 SQIVND come from the germline V gene (reference sequence). Trimming left V 2 bases short and J 6 bases short, with 6 bases between. CDR3 in DNA: TGTGCCAGTAGTATAACGGAGGATACGCAGTATTTT. Residues: CASSITEDTQYF.

The rearrangement links TRBV19 to TRBJ1-5; TRBD1 matches at 10 bases. V shed 7 bases, J shed 7 bases, and the junction held 4 bases outside the gene matches. CDR1 is LNHDA, CDR2 SQIVND, per germline (reference sequence). The CDR3 consists of 13 residues. CDR3 DNA sequence: TGTGCCAGTATGGGACAGGGGTTCCAGCCCCAGCATTTT. This codes for CASMGQGFQPQHF.

The rearrangement links TRBV29-1 to TRBJ1-2; perhaps TRBD1 as D (6 bases). V was clipped by 4 bases and J by 6 bases, with 9 bases between them. Germline CDR1 and CDR2: SQVTM and ANQGSEA. The CDR3 covers 11 residues. The CDR3 nucleotides are TGCAGCGTTGGGACAGATCATGGCTACACCTTC. Protein sequence: CSVGTDHGYTF.

The CDR3 coding sequence is TGCAGCGTTGGAGGGGGCAGGGGGCGCGTTAACACCGGGGAGCTGTTTTTT. Translation: CSVGGGRGRVNTGELFF. The chain links TRBV29-1 to TRBJ2-2; 8 bases align to TRBD1. Per the germline V gene, CDR1 is SQVTM and CDR2 is ANQGSEA. After removal of 4 bases from V and 2 bases from J, the junction contained 12 bases not matched to a gene. This CDR3 contains 17 residues.

The chain employs TRBV21-1 and TRBJ2-1; no DNA check was done on the table's D call, TRBD2. TRBV21-1 corresponds to a pseudogene. The CDR3 sequence is 16 residues long. This CDR3 is CASSLRVWSSYNEQFF. As DNA, the CDR3 is TGTGCCAGCAGCCTGCGGGTTTGGAGCTCCTACAATGAGCAGTTCTTC.

The genes are TRBV27 and TRBJ1-6; D gene unclear. This CDR3 comprises 13 residues. V was pared by 2 bases and J by 7 bases, with 6 bases between. CDR1 is MNHEY, CDR2 SMNVEV, per germline (reference sequence). CDR3: CASSLMRNSPLHF. CDR3 in DNA: TGTGCCAGCAGTTTAATGAGGAATTCACCCCTCCACTTT.

This clone was seen a few times. This chain connects TRBV30 to TRBJ1-5; a possible D gene is TRBD1 (5 bases). CDR1 is GTSNPN, CDR2 SVGIG, per germline (reference sequence). The germline V and J ends were trimmed by 2 bases and 1 base, with 12 bases remaining between them. This CDR3 region has 15 residues. The CDR3 loop reads CAWSFEGASNQPQHF. CDR3 nucleotides: TGTGCCTGGAGTTTTGAAGGGGCCAGCAATCAGCCCCAGCATTTT.

The chain combines TRBV2 with TRBJ2-5; tentative D call: TRBD2 (6 bases). The CDR3 loop spans 15 amino acids. V was cut by 6 bases and J by 2 bases, with 16 bases left in between. The germline V gene encodes CDR1 SNHLY and CDR2 FYNNEI. The CDR3 nucleotides are TGTGCCAGCAGGGAAACACCGGGACTGCAAGAGACCCAGTACTTC. Residues: CASRETPGLQETQYF.

V gene TRBV5-1 combines with J gene TRBJ2-5; a weak D match, TRBD2 (5 bases). V lost 0 bases to trimming and J lost 5 bases, with 14 bases between them. CDR3 length: 15 amino acids. The germline V gene encodes CDR1 SGHRS and CDR2 YFSETQ. The CDR3 is CASSLGSGRFETQYF. CDR3 DNA: TGCGCCAGCAGCTTGGGGAGCGGCAGATTTGAGACCCAGTACTTC.

This chain connects TRBV7-8 to TRBJ1-1; TRBD1 is a possible D gene (5 bases). Trimming stripped 5 bases from V and 7 bases from J, with 14 bases between. The CDR3 covers 13 residues. Looked up from germline, CDR1 is SGHVS and CDR2 is FQNEAQ. CDR3 DNA: TGTGCCAGCAGCCTCCGGGACGGGAGTGAAGCTTTCTTT. Translating it yields CASSLRDGSEAFF.